The 21 T cell receptor beta chains below were found in one sample sequenced in a study of beta chain features in type 1 diabetes. Points from the study as a whole: When Type 1 diabetes patients were examined, their TCRB CDR3s proved moderately but significantly shorter in all four CD4+ subsets.

Isolated RNA was reverse transcribed in full, so expressed TCRB transcripts were sequenced. Assay: immunoSEQ multiplex PCR; the TCRdb copy retains only in-frame clones and omits some. The data hold roughly 250,000 clones, with roughly 20% observed a single time. What these receptors recognize is not known. Sequenced material: naive CD4+ T cells from blood. The receptors come from a woman in her thirties or forties with type 1 diabetes.

This clone was seen only a few times. The chain has TRBV5-1 and TRBJ2-5, with TRBD2 matching over 11 bases. Germline CDR1 is SGHRS and CDR2 is YFSETQ. Trimming at V came to 4 bases and at J to 3 bases, leaving 8 bases not matched to a gene. The CDR3 runs 16 residues. The CDR3 loop is CASSPLAGAGEETQYF. CDR3 bases: TGCGCCAGCAGCCCACTAGCGGGAGCAGGGGAAGAGACCCAGTACTTC.

This clone was detected a few times. The CDR3 DNA reads as TGCAGCGTTGGGACTAGCGGGAGGGACGAGCAGTACTTC. Its translation is CSVGTSGRDEQYF. The V and J genes are TRBV29-1 and TRBJ2-7; 15 bases align to TRBD2. The CDR3 runs 13 residues. Trimming cost V 4 bases and J 5 bases; bases outside gene matches: 0. Germline assignment: CDR1 SQVTM and CDR2 ANQGSEA.

The chain employs TRBV30 and TRBJ2-7; TRBD2 aligns across 10 bases. V lost 0 bases to trimming and J lost 6 bases; unmatched junction nucleotides: 2. Germline V lookup: CDR1 GTSNPN, CDR2 SVGIG (reference sequence). This CDR3 is built from 13 residues. The chain's CDR3 is CAWSVLAGLEQYF. The CDR3 DNA follows: TGTGCCTGGAGTGTACTAGCGGGGCTCGAGCAGTACTTC.

The chain carries TRBV5-1 and TRBJ2-3; 7 bases agree with TRBD2. This CDR3 region has 15 residues. Trimming removed 3 bases from V and 1 base from J; junction bases left unmatched: 5. CDR1 and CDR2 (germline): SGHRS, YFSETQ. The CDR3: CASSWEAGRTDTQYF. The CDR3 DNA reads TGCGCCAGCAGCTGGGAAGCGGGACGCACAGATACGCAGTATTTT.

The V and J genes are TRBV14 and TRBJ2-1; 10 nucleotides match TRBD2. Trimming cost V 4 bases and J 4 bases; bases outside gene matches: 10. Germline V gene lookup returns CDR1 SGHDN and CDR2 FVKESK. This CDR3 contains 17 residues. The CDR3, as DNA: TGTGCCAGCAGCCCCCTTTTACTAGCGGGGCAGTACAATGAGCAGTTCTTC. This translates into CASSPLLLAGQYNEQFF.

This clone was recorded a few times. The J gene is TRBJ1-5, the V gene TRBV2, with TRBD1 matching 9 bases. Losses at the gene ends were 8 bases for V and 7 bases for J; bases not matched to a gene: 9. CDR3 length: 14 amino acids. The germline CDR1 and CDR2 sequences are SNHLY and FYNNEI. The CDR3 nucleotides read TGTGCCAGCTCCTGGACAGGGGAGAGCCAGCCCCAGCATTTT. Its translation: CASSWTGESQPQHF.

This clone was observed a handful of times. The J gene is TRBJ1-5, the V gene TRBV7-2; 8 nucleotides match TRBD1. The CDR3 covers 16 residues. The V segment lost 5 bases and the J segment 4 bases; nucleotides outside the gene matches: 10. CDR1 is SGHTA and CDR2 is FQGNSA in the germline V gene. The CDR3 DNA follows: TGTGCCAGCAGCCGAGGTGGGACAGGCGGAAATCAGCCCCAGCATTTT. Translation gives CASSRGGTGGNQPQHF.

This clone was detected a few times. The J gene is TRBJ2-1, the V gene TRBV28; 10 bases match TRBD2. This CDR3 is 15 amino acids long. CDR1 MDHEN and CDR2 SYDVKM come from the germline V gene. After removal of 5 bases from V and 9 bases from J, the junction contained 10 bases not matched to a gene. CDR3 coding DNA: TGTGCCAGCAGTCTAAATCCGGGACTAGCGCCTGAGCAGTTCTTC. Amino acids: CASSLNPGLAPEQFF.

The rearrangement uses TRBV7-2 and TRBJ2-7; 9 bases fit TRBD1. The junction had 9 bases not matched to a gene; V was cut back by 6 bases and J by 6 bases. In germline, CDR1 is SGHTA, CDR2 FQGNSA. The CDR3 contains 14 residues. The CDR3 region is CASRLTGTGSEQYF. The DNA for the CDR3 is TGTGCCAGCAGACTAACCGGGACAGGGTCCGAGCAGTACTTC. The variable domain in full, completed from reference TRBV7-2 and TRBJ2-7, reads GAGVSQSPSNKVTEKGKDVELRCDPISGHTALYWYRQSLGQGLEFLIYFQGNSAPDKSGLPSDRFSAERTGGSVSTLTIQRTQQEDSAVYLCASRLTGTGSEQYFGPGTRLTVT.

The chain joins TRBV9 to TRBJ2-1; D perhaps matches TRBD2 (5 bases). The CDR3 length is 15 residues. Germline V gene data show CDR1 as SGDLS and CDR2 as YYNGEE. Deletions cut 3 bases from V and 0 bases from J, with 10 bases between. CDR3 loop: CASSAERSSYNEQFF. In DNA form, the CDR3 reads TGTGCCAGCAGCGCCGAGCGGAGCTCCTACAATGAGCAGTTCTTC.

This clone was counted a few times. CDR3 amino acids: CASSLSTGLLPGDEQFF. The CDR3 DNA is TGCGCCAGCAGCTTGAGTACAGGGCTTCTCCCCGGGGATGAGCAGTTCTTC. The J gene is TRBJ2-1, the V gene TRBV5-1; perhaps TRBD1 as D (6 bases). Germline V gene lookup returns CDR1 SGHRS and CDR2 YFSETQ. CDR3 length: 17 residues. Trimming cost V 1 base and J 8 bases, with 22 bases left between them.

The table lists this clone with a few counts. A read error may account for a junction end that differs from germline. The chain uses TRBV7-7 and TRBJ2-2, with D maybe TRBD1 (5 bases). There are 15 residues in the CDR3. The germline gives CDR1 SSHAT, CDR2 FNYEAQ (reference sequence). The CDR3 sequence: CASSFDSTNTGELFF. DNA of the CDR3: TGTGCTAGCAGCTTCGACAGCACGAACACCGGGGAGCTGTTTTTT.

The V call is TRBV18, the J call TRBJ1-1; D gene unclear. Germline V lookup: CDR1 KGHSH, CDR2 LQKENI. The CDR3 totals 14 residues. V was pared by 1 base and J by 0 bases, with 6 bases between. DNA of the CDR3: TGTGCCAGCTCACCACTGGCATTGAACACTGAAGCTTTCTTT. Translated: CASSPLALNTEAFF.

The chain joins TRBV5-1 to TRBJ1-6; the D is unclear. Trimming left V 1 base short and J 8 bases short, with 16 bases between. In germline, CDR1 is SGHRS, CDR2 YFSETQ. The CDR3 extends over 16 amino acids. The CDR3 nucleotides read TGCGCCAGCAGCTTGAGCCGCGCGTACGGGGATTCACCCCTCCACTTT. Amino acid sequence: CASSLSRAYGDSPLHF.

The J gene is TRBJ1-4, the V gene TRBV5-8; 7 positions agree with TRBD1. The germline gives CDR1 SGHTS, CDR2 YDEGEE. The trim removed 4 bases at V and 3 bases at J, leaving 12 bases unmatched. The CDR3 spans 17 residues. The CDR3 sequence is CASSPGQALGANEKLFF. CDR3 in DNA: TGTGCCAGCAGCCCCGGACAGGCGCTTGGGGCTAATGAAAAACTGTTTTTT. Drawing the rest from reference TRBV5-8 and TRBJ1-4, the complete variable domain is EAGVTQSPTHLIKTRGQQATLRCSPISGHTSVYWYQQALGLGLQFLLWYDEGEERNRGNFPPRFSGRQFPNYSSELNVNALELEDSALYLCASSPGQALGANEKLFFGSGTQLSVL.

V is TRBV2 and J is TRBJ1-1; 7 bases align to TRBD1. This CDR3 is built from 13 residues. CDR1 and CDR2 (germline): SNHLY, FYNNEI. The V segment lost 4 bases and the J segment 8 bases; nucleotides outside the gene matches: 7. This CDR3 is CASSVRDSSEAFF. CDR3 DNA sequence: TGTGCCAGCAGTGTCCGGGACAGCTCCGAAGCTTTCTTT.

This clone was recorded a few times. Different DNA sequences within this sample yield the same CDR3. CDR3 in DNA: TGCGCCAGCAGCCGAGGACAGGGAGAGACCCAGTACTTC. Protein product: CASSRGQGETQYF. This chain links TRBV5-1 with TRBJ2-5; 8 nucleotides match TRBD1. Unmatched junction bases numbered 3, after V lost 4 bases and J lost 4 bases. Germline values: CDR1 SGHRS, CDR2 YFSETQ. This CDR3 region has 13 residues.

The V call is TRBV30, the J call TRBJ1-1, with 8 nucleotides matching TRBD1. J was trimmed by 4 bases and V by 3 bases; bases with no gene match: 16. CDR3 length: 17 amino acids. CDR1 GTSNPN and CDR2 SVGIG come from the germline V gene (reference sequence). The CDR3: CAWSAVRGRILTTEAFF. CDR3 nucleotides: TGTGCCTGGAGCGCCGTCAGGGGGCGAATTTTGACCACTGAAGCTTTCTTT. The whole variable domain, remainder taken from reference TRBV30 and TRBJ1-1, is SQTIHQWPATLVQPVGSPLSLECTVEGTSNPNLYWYRQAAGRGLQLLFYSVGIGQISSEVPQNLSASRPQDRQFILSSKKLLLSDSGFYLCAWSAVRGRILTTEAFFGQGTRLTVV.

This clone showed up just a few times. This sequence joins TRBV5-4 and TRBJ2-7; 7 bases match TRBD1. The germline CDR1 and CDR2 sequences are SGHNT and YYREEE (reference sequence). The CDR3 totals 15 residues. J was trimmed by 3 bases and V by 4 bases; bases with no gene match: 10. The CDR3 here is CASSKGTDPNYEQYF. In DNA form, the CDR3 reads TGTGCCAGCAGCAAGGGGACAGACCCCAACTACGAGCAGTACTTC.

The J gene is TRBJ2-2, the V gene TRBV9, with TRBD1 as a possible D gene (6 bases). The CDR3 covers 15 residues. Trimming left V 3 bases short and J 1 base short, with 10 bases between. Germline CDR1 reads SGDLS; CDR2 reads YYNGEE. CDR3 protein: CASSDRTENTGELFF. CDR3 bases: TGTGCCAGCAGCGACAGGACAGAGAACACCGGGGAGCTGTTTTTT. The full variable domain, rest sourced from reference TRBV9 and TRBJ2-2, is DSGVTQTPKHLITATGQRVTLRCSPRSGDLSVYWYQQSLDQGLQFLIQYYNGEERAKGNILERFSAQQFPDLHSELNLSSLELGDSALYFCASSDRTENTGELFFGEGSRLTVL.

This chain joins TRBV2 and TRBJ1-1, with D hard to call. Germline CDR1 is SNHLY and CDR2 is FYNNEI. This CDR3 has 12 amino acids. V was shortened by 11 bases and J by 6 bases, with 16 bases between the two germline ends. CDR3 coding DNA: TGTGCCTCGTACCGGGAGGAGGCTGAAGCTTTCTTT. Translation: CASYREEAEAFF.